This is a list of T cell receptor beta chains from one sample in a study of T cell repertoires in cytomegalovirus infection. TCRdb re-called the reads through MiXCR, storing one row per CDR3 protein. Of roughly 80,000 distinct CDR3 sequences listed, around 25% are singletons. These receptors are not linked to any known antigen. This sample comprised CD8+ T cells from cultured PBMCs, obtained from culture after CMV antigen stimulation. Receptor source: a human donor in good health (CMV status not recorded). Some clones in this sample may be carry-over from other donors' samples. The CDR3 runs from the conserved cysteine through the conserved F or W. Fields, in order: V gene, D gene, CDR3 length, CDR3 protein. D genes are given only for firm matches.

v_call: TRBV11-2
d_call: .
cdr3_length: 16
cdr3_aa: CASSLGSALAKNIQYF

v_call: TRBV4-1
d_call: .
cdr3_length: 16
cdr3_aa: CASSQEVGPKSYEQYF

v_call: TRBV27
d_call: .
cdr3_length: 13
cdr3_aa: CASSLSGVAEAFF

v_call: TRBV5-3
d_call: .
cdr3_length: 13
cdr3_aa: CARSEDSNQPQHF

v_call: TRBV7-6
d_call: TRBD1
cdr3_length: 12
cdr3_aa: CASSSGGPEAFF

v_call: TRBV30
d_call: TRBD1
cdr3_length: 14
cdr3_aa: CAWSPGQGYHEQYF

v_call: TRBV4-3
d_call: .
cdr3_length: 15
cdr3_aa: CASSQEGRDADTQYF

v_call: TRBV12-3/TRBV12-4
d_call: .
cdr3_length: 14
cdr3_aa: CASTHKGQNTEAFF

v_call: TRBV12-3/TRBV12-4
d_call: .
cdr3_length: 14
cdr3_aa: CASNSGSLLYEQYF

v_call: TRBV4-3
d_call: .
cdr3_length: 13
cdr3_aa: CASSQDGGYEQYF